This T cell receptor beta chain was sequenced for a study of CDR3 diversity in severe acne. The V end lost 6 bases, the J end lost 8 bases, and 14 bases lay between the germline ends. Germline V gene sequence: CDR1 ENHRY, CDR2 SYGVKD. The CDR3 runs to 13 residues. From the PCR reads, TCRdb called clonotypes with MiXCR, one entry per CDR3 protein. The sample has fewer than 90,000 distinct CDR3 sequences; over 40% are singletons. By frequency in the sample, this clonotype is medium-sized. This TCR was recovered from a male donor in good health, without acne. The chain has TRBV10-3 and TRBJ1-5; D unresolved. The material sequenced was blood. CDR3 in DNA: TGTGCCATCAGGCGAAGTAACCAGGAGCCCCAGCATTTT. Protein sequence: CAIRRSNQEPQHF.